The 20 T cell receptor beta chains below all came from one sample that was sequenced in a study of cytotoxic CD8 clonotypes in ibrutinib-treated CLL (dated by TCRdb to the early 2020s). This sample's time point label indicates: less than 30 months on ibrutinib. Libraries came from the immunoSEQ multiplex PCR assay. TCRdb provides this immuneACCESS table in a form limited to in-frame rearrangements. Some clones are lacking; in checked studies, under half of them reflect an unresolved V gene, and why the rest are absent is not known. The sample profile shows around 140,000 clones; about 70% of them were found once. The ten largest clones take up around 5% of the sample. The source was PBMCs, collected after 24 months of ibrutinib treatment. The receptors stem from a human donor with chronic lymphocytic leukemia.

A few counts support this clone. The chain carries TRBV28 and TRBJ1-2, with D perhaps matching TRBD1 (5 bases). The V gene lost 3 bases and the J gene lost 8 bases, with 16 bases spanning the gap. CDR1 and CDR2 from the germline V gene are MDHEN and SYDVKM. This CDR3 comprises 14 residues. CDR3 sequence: CASSFPGGPGGYTF. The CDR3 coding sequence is TGTGCCAGCAGTTTCCCCGGGGGTCCGGGCGGCTACACCTTC.

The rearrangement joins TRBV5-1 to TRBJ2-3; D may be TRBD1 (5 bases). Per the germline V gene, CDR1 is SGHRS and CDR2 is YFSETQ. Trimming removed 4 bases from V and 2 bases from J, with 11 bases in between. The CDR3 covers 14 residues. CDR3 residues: CASSPQGYTDTQYF. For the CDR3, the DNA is TGCGCCAGCAGCCCCCAGGGCTACACAGATACGCAGTATTTT.

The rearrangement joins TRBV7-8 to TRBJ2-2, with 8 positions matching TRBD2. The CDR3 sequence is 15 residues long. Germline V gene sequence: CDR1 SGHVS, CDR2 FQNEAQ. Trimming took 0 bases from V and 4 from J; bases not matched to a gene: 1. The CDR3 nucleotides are TGTGCCAGCAGCTTAGCTAGCGGGGCCACCGGGGAGCTGTTTTTT. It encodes CASSLASGATGELFF. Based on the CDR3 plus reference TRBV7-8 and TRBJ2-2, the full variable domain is GAGVSQSPRYKVAKRGQDVALRCDPISGHVSLFWYQQALGQGPEFLTYFQNEAQLDKSGLPSDRFFAERPEGSVSTLKIQRTQQEDSAVYLCASSLASGATGELFFGEGSRLTVL.

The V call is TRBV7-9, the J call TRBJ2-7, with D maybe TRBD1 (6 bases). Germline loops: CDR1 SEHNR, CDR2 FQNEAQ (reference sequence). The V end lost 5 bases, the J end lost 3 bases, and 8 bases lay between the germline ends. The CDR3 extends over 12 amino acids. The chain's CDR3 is CASSLQGYEQYF. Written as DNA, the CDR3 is TGTGCCAGCAGCCTACAGGGCTACGAGCAGTACTTC.

CDR3 sequence reads: CASSSGPEQYF. The CDR3 coding sequence is TGTGCCAGCAGTTCCGGACCCGAGCAGTACTTC. The V and J genes are TRBV6-6 and TRBJ2-7, with D hard to call. The CDR3 covers 11 residues. Germline values: CDR1 MNHNY, CDR2 SVGAGI (reference sequence). Trimming shortened V by 4 bases and J by 6 bases, and 7 bases separated the two germline ends.

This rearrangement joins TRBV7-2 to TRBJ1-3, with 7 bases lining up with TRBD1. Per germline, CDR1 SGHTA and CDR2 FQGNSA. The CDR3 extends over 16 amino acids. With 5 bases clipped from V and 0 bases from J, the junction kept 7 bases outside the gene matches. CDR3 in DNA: TGTGCCAGCAGCCCCCCAGGGGGGCACTCTGGAAACACCATATATTTT. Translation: CASSPPGGHSGNTIYF.

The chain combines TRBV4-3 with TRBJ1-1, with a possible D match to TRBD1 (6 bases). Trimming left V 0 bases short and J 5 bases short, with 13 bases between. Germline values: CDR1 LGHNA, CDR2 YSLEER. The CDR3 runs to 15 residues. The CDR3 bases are TGCGCCAGCAGCCAAGAGGCCGGGGGCGGTACTGAAGCTTTCTTT. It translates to CASSQEAGGGTEAFF.

CDR3 in DNA: TGTGCCAGCAGCTTAGTTGGGGGAGTCTATGGCTACACCTTC. Translated, it gives CASSLVGGVYGYTF. The rearrangement links TRBV7-2 to TRBJ1-2, with a weak D call TRBD1 (5 bases). V gave up 1 base and J gave up 4 bases, with 10 bases separating them. This CDR3 is built from 14 residues. Germline CDR1 is SGHTA and CDR2 is FQGNSA. The full variable domain, with the rest looked up from reference TRBV7-2 and TRBJ1-2, is GAGVSQSPSNKVTEKGKDVELRCDPISGHTALYWYRQSLGQGLEFLIYFQGNSAPDKSGLPSDRFSAERTGGSVSTLTIQRTQQEDSAVYLCASSLVGGVYGYTFGSGTRLTVV.

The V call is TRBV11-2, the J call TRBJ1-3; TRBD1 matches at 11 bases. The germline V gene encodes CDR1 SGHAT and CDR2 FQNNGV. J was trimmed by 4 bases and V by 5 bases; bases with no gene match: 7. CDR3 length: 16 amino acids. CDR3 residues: CASSAGQGAGGNTIYF. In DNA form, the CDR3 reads TGTGCCAGCAGCGCCGGACAGGGGGCAGGAGGAAACACCATATATTTT. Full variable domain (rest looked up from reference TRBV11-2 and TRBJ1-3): EAGVAQSPRYKIIEKRQSVAFWCNPISGHATLYWYQQILGQGPKLLIQFQNNGVVDDSQLPKDRFSAERLKGVDSTLKIQPAKLEDSAVYLCASSAGQGAGGNTIYFGEGSWLTVV.

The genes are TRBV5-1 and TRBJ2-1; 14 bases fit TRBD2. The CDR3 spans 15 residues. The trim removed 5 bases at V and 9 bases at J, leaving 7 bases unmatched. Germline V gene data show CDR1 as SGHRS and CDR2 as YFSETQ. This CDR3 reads CASRPAGTSGGEQFF. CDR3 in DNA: TGCGCCAGCAGGCCCGCCGGGACTAGCGGGGGTGAGCAGTTCTTC.

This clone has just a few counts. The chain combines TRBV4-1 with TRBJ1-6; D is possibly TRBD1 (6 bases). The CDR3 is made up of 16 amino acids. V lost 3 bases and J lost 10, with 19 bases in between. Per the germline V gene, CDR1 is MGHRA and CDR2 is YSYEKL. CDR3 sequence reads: CASSQHRAADLSPLHF. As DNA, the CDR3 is TGCGCCAGCAGCCAGCACAGGGCAGCTGACCTATCACCCCTCCACTTT.

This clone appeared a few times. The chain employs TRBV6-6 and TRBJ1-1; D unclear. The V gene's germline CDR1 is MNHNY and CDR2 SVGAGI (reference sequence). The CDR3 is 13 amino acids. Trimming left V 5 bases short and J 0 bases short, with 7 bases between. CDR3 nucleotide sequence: TGTGCCAGCAGTACCAGCCTGAACACTGAAGCTTTCTTT. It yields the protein CASSTSLNTEAFF.

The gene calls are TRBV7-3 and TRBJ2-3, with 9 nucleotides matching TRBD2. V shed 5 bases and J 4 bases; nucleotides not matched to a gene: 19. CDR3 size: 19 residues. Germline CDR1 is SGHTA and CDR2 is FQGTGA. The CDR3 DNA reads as TGTGCCAGCAGCGCCCCGGGCCCCCGAGTAGCGGGAGTCCCAGATACGCAGTATTTT. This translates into CASSAPGPRVAGVPDTQYF.

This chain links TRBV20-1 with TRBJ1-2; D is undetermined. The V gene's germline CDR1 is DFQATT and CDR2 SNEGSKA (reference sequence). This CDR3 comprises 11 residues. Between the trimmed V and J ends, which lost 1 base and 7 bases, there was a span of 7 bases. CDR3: CSARVDGGYTF. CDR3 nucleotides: TGCAGTGCTAGAGTAGATGGTGGCTACACCTTC.

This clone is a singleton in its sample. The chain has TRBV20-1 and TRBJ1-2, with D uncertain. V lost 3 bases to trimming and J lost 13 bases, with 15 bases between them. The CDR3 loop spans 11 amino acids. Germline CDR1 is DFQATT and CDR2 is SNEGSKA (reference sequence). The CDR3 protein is CSASWSAGFTF. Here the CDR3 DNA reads TGCAGTGCTAGTTGGTCAGCTGGTTTCACCTTC.

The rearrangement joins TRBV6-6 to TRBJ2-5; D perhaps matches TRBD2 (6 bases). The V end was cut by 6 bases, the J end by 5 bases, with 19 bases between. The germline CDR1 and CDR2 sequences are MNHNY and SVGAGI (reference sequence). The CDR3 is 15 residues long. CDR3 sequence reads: CASSPSPGRGETQYF. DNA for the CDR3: TGTGCCAGCAGCCCTTCCCCGGGCCGGGGGGAGACCCAGTACTTC.

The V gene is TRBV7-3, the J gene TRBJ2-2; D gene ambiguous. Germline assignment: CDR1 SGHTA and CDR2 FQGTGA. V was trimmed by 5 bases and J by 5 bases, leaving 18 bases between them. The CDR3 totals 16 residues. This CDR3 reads CASSPLTRMVTGELFF. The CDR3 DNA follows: TGTGCCAGCAGCCCGTTGACCCGGATGGTTACCGGGGAGCTGTTTTTT.

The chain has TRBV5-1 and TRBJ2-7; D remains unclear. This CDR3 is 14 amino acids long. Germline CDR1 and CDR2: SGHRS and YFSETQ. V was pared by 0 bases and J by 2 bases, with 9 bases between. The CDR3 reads CASSLDVSTYEQYF. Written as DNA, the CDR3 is TGCGCCAGCAGCTTGGACGTCTCAACCTACGAGCAGTACTTC.

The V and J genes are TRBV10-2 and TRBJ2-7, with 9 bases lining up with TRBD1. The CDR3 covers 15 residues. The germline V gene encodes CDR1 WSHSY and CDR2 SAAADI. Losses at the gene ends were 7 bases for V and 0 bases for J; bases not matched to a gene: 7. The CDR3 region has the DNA TGCGCCAGCACCTCGCGGGGACAGGGCTCCTACGAGCAGTACTTC. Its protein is CASTSRGQGSYEQYF.

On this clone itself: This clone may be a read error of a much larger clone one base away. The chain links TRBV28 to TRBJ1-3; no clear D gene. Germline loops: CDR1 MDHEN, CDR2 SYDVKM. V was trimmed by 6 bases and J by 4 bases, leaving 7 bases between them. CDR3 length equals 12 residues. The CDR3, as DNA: TGTGCCAGCAGCCGGGCGGGAAACACCATATATTTT. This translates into CASSRAGNTIYF.